This T cell receptor (beta chain) is drawn from a study of T-cell reconstitution after alpha-beta-depleted transplantation in children. The study's findings and limits: About two months after transplant, alpha-beta T cells reportedly came from several hundred expanded graft clones. Fresh T-cell production supplied most of the T-cell counts and diversity seen one year after transplant. Day-60 TCRbeta diversity that was high in some patients was derived from surviving recipient T cells and thymic progenitors.

Germline-derived CDR1 and CDR2 are SNHLY and FYNNEI. The CDR3 extends over 15 amino acids. Researchers prepared the TCRbeta library using unique molecular identifiers, the study reports. Using its own MiXCR run on the PCR reads, TCRdb lists one record per CDR3 protein. The sample carries about 980,000 distinct CDR3 sequences, about 29% recorded once. This clonotype was counted a few times. Its specificity is not known. Its ends do not fully match the called genes, so a read error is possible. This TCR was recovered from a boy in the first two years of life who had a stem cell transplant for SCID, so the T cells may come from the graft donor. Source: PBMCs, mostly from graft donor cells, taken 360 days after TCRalphabeta/CD19-depleted stem cell transplant. The rearrangement links TRBV2 to TRBJ2-2; 9 bases line up with TRBD2. Written as DNA, the CDR3 is TGTGCCCGCAGTCTAGCGGGGATCAACACCGGGGAGCTGTTTTTT. Its protein is CARSLAGINTGELFF.